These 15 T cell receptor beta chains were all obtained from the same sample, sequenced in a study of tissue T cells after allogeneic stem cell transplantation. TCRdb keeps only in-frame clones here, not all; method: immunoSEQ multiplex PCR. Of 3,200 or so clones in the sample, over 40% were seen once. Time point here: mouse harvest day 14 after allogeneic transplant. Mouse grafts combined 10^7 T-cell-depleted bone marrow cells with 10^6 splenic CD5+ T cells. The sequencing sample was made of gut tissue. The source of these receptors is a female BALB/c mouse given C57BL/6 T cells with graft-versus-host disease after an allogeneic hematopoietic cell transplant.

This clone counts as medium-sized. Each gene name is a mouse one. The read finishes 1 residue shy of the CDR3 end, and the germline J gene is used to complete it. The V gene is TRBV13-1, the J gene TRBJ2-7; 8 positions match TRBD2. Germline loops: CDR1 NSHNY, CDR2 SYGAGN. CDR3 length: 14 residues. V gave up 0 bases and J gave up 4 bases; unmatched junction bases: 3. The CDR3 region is CASSDATGGYEQYF. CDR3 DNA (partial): TGTGCCAGCAGTGATGCAACTGGGGGATATGAACAGTAC.

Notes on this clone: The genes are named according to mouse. CDR3 sequence reads: CASSLARGRTGQLYF. Incomplete CDR3 DNA: TGTGCCAGCAGTTTGGCCAGGGGAAGAACCGGGCAGCTCTAC. The rearrangement uses TRBV15 and TRBJ2-2, with TRBD1 as a possible D gene (6 bases). The read ends 1 residue shy of where the CDR3 ends; the end is completed using the germline J gene. V was trimmed by 3 bases and J by 5 bases, leaving 13 bases between them. The germline V gene encodes CDR1 SGHND and CDR2 FRSKSL. The CDR3 totals 15 residues.

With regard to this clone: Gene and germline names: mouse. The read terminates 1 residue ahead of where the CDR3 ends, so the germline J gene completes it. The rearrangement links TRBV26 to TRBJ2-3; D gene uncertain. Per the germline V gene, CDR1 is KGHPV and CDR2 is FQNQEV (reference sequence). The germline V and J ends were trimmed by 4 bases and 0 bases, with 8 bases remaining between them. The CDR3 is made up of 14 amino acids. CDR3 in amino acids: CASSRQNSAETLYF. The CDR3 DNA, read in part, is TGTGCCAGCAGTCGACAAAATAGTGCAGAAACGCTGTAT.

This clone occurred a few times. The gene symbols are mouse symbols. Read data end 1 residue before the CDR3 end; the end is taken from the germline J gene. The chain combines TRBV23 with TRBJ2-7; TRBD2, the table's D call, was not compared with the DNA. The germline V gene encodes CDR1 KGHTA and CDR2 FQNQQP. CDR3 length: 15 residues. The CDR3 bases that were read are TGCTCCAGCAGTCAATGGGACTGGGGGGTCTATGAACAGTAC. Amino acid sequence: CSSSQWDWGVYEQY. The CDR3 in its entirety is CSSSQWDWGVYEQYF.

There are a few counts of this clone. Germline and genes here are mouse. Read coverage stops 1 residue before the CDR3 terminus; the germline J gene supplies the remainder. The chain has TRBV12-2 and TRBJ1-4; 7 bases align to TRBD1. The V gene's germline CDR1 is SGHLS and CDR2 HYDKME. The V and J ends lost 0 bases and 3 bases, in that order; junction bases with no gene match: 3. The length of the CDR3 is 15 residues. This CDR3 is CASSLTGTANERLFF. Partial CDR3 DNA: TGTGCCAGCTCTCTCACCGGGACAGCCAACGAAAGATTATTT.

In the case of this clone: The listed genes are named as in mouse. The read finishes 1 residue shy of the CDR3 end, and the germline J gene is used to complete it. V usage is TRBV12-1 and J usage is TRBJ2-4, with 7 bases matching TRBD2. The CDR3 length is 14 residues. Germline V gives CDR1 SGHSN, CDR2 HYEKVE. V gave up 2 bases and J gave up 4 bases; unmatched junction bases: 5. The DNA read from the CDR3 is TGTGCCAGCTCTCCCGGGCTGGGGGAAAACACCTTGTAC. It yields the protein CASSPGLGENTLY. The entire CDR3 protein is CASSPGLGENTLYF.

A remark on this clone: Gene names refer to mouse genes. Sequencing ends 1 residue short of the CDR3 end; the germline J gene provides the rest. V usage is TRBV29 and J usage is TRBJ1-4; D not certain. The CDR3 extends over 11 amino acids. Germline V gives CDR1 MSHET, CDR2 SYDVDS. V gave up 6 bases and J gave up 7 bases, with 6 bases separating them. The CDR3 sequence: CASRGGERLFF. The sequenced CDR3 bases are TGTGCTAGCAGGGGTGGCGAAAGATTATTT. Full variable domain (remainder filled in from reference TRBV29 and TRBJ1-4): DMKVTQMPRYLIKRMGENVLLECGQDMSHETMYWYRQDPGLGLQLIYISYDVDSNSEGDIPKGYRVSRKKREHFSLILDSAKTNQTSVYFCASRGGERLFFGHGTKLSVL.

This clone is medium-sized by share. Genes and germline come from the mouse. The chain's CDR3 is CSSSQSGGYEQYF. The part of the CDR3 DNA that was read is TGCTCCAGCAGTCAATCGGGGGGGTATGAACAGTAC. The chain uses TRBV23 and TRBJ2-7; TRBD2 is the table's D call and was not checked against the DNA. The sequence runs out 1 residue before the end of the CDR3; the remainder is reconstructed from the germline J gene. The length of the CDR3 is 13 residues. Per germline, CDR1 KGHTA and CDR2 FQNQQP.

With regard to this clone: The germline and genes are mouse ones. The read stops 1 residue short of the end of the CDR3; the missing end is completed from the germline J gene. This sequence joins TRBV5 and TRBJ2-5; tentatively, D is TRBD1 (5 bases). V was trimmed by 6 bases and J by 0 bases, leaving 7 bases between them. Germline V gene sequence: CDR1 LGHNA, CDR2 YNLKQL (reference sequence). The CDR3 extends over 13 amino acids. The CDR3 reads CASRRTNQDTQYF. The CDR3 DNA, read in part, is TGTGCCAGCAGGAGGACAAACCAAGACACCCAGTAC.

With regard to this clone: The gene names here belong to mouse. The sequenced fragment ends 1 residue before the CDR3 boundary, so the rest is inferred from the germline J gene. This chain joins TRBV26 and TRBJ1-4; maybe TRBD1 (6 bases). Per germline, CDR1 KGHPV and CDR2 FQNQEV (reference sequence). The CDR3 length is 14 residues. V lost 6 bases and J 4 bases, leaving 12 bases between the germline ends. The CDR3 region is CASRPGHFNERLFF. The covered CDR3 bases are TGTGCCAGCAGACCGGGACACTTCAACGAAAGATTATTT.

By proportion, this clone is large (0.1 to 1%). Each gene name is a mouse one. The sequenced part of the CDR3 DNA is TGTGCCAGCAGTGAAGGGACTGGGGGTTTTGAACAGTAC. Amino acids: CASSEGTGGFEQY. The entire CDR3 protein is CASSEGTGGFEQYF. V and J are TRBV13-1 and TRBJ2-7, with 11 nucleotides matching TRBD2. The CDR3 end lies 1 residue beyond the end of the read and is filled in from the germline J gene. The CDR3 length is 14 residues. Per the germline V gene, CDR1 is NSHNY and CDR2 is SYGAGN. Trimming at V came to 2 bases and at J to 6 bases, leaving 4 bases not matched to a gene.

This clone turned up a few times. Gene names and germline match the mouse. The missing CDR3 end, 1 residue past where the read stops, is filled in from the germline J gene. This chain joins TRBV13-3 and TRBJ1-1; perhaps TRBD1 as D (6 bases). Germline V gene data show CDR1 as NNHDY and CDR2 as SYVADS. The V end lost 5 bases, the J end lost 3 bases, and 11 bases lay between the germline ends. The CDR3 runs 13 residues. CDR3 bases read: TGTGCCAGCAGATCAGGGGTGGACACAGAAGTCTTC. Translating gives CASRSGVDTEVF. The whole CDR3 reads CASRSGVDTEVFF.

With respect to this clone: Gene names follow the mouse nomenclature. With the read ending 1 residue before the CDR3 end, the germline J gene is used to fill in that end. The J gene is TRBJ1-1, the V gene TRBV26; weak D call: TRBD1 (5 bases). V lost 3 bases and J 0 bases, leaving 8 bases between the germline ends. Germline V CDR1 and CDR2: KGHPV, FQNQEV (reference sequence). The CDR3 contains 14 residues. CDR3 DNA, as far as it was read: TGTGCCAGCAGTCTCCTGGGGGCAAACACAGAAGTCTTC. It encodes CASSLLGANTEVF. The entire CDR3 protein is CASSLLGANTEVFF. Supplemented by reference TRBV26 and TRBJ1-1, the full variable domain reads NSKVIQTPRYLVKGQGQKAKMRCIPEKGHPVVFWYQQNKNNEFKFLINFQNQEVLQQIDMTEKRFSAECPSNSPCSLEIQSSEAGDSALYLCASSLLGANTEVFFGKGTRLTVV.

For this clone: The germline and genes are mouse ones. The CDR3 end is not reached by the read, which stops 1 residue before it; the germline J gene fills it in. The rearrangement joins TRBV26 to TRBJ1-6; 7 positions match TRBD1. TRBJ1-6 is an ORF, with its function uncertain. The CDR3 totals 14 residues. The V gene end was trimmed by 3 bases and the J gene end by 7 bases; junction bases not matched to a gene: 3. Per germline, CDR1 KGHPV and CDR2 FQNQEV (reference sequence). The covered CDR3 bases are TGTGCCAGCAGTCTCCGACAGGGCAATTCGCCCCTCTAC. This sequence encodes CASSLRQGNSPLY. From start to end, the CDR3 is CASSLRQGNSPLYF.

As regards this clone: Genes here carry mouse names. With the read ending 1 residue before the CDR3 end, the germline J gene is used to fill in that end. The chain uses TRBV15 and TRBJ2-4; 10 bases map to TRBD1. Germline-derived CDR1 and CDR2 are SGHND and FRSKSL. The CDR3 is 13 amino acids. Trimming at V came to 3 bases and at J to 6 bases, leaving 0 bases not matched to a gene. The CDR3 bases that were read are TGTGCCAGCAGTTTGACAGGGGGCAACACCTTGTAC. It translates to CASSLTGGNTLY. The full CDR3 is CASSLTGGNTLYF.